The clone carrying this T cell receptor (beta chain) was seen at least ten times. The sample's time point: sample taken at primary tumor resection. Donation came from over 60 patients with untreated early-stage non-small cell lung cancer. These data originate in a study of spatial heterogeneity in lung cancer. The germline V and J ends were trimmed by 10 bases and 0 bases, with 16 bases remaining between them. The CDR3 runs 14 residues. The V gene's germline CDR1 is SNHLY and CDR2 FYNNEI. TCRdb reanalysed the 5' RACE reads using MiXCR and keeps one entry per CDR3 protein. The sample holds tens of thousands of distinct CDR3 sequences; more than 4.5% are singletons and the top ten take approximately 24%.

The TCR comes from a female donor with early-stage non-small cell lung cancer. Here the sequenced sample was PBMCs, taken at surgery. The V gene is TRBV2, the J gene TRBJ2-7, with D possibly TRBD2 on 6 matching bases. CDR3 in amino acids: CATSWDSGSYEQYF. CDR3 in DNA: TGTGCCACCTCTTGGGATAGCGGCTCCTACGAGCAGTACTTC.